Only a few counts were recorded for the clone carrying this TCR beta chain. These data originate in a study of blood T cell repertoires in COVID-19. For the study at large: From the United States, Italy and Spain came samples of acute and convalescent COVID-19. The analysed material was cDNA or gDNA that came from T cells, B-cell-depleted T cells, or PBMCs.

Per the study methods: Amplifying reference gene primers gave estimates of nucleated cell counts. Data came from immunoSEQ multiplex PCR; TCRdb stores just in-frame clones and leaves some out. The V and J calls and clone size were taken over from that table, and D and trimming were inferred from the DNA. Of roughly 100,000 clones in the sample, around 90% are singletons; the top ten hold 3% to 4.5%. From germline, CDR1 is MNHEY and CDR2 SVGAGI. There are 13 residues in the CDR3. V was cut by 2 bases and J by 0 bases, with 4 bases left in between. The TCR was taken from a woman aged 60-75 years with acute or convalescent COVID-19. The sample consisted of peripheral blood. The chain has TRBV6-5 and TRBJ1-1; D ambiguous. CDR3 in DNA: TGTGCCAGCAGTTACAATATGAACACTGAAGCTTTCTTT. It translates to CASSYNMNTEAFF.